These 23 T cell receptor beta chains share one sample of origin, sequenced in a study of T cell clonality in common variable immunodeficiency. The assay was immunoSEQ multiplex PCR, and TCRdb's table has in-frame clones only and misses some. This repertoire holds around 45,000 clones, and none appear only once. The specimen was peripheral blood mononuclear cells. The origin of the receptors is a person aged 18-69 years in good health.

The CDR3 region is CASSIGGGEQYF. Incomplete CDR3 DNA: TGTGCCAGTAGTATCGGCGGAGGCGAG. The V and J genes are TRBV19 and TRBJ2-7; D might be TRBD2 (5 bases). The read terminates 3 residues ahead of where the CDR3 ends, so the germline J gene completes it. The V gene lost 3 bases and the J gene lost 6 bases, with 9 bases spanning the gap. The CDR3 extends over 12 amino acids. Germline lookup yields CDR1 LNHDA and CDR2 SQIVND (reference sequence).

This clone was seen many times. The CDR3 goes on 3 residues after the read ends, and that part is filled in from the germline J gene. The chain couples TRBV5-1 to TRBJ2-3; 9 nucleotides line up with TRBD2. In germline, CDR1 is SGHRS, CDR2 YFSETQ. The CDR3 sequence is 16 residues long. Germline trimming cut 0 bases from V and 3 bases from J; bases unmatched to any gene: 5. The CDR3 DNA, read in part, is TGCGCCAGCAGCTTGGGAGCGACTAGCGGTACAGATACG. The encoded protein is CASSLGATSGTDT. The complete CDR3 protein is CASSLGATSGTDTQYF. The variable domain in full, with the rest retrieved from reference TRBV5-1 and TRBJ2-3, is KAGVTQTPRYLIKTRGQQVTLSCSPISGHRSVSWYQQTPGQGLQFLFEYFSETQRNKGNFPGRFSGRQFSNSRSEMNVSTLELGDSALYLCASSLGATSGTDTQYFGPGTRLTVL.

This clone was recorded many times. The read terminates 3 residues ahead of where the CDR3 ends, so the germline J gene completes it. The chain is built from TRBV5-1 and TRBJ1-5; weak D call: TRBD1 (5 bases). CDR3 size: 15 residues. The germline gives CDR1 SGHRS, CDR2 YFSETQ. CDR3 bases read: TGCGCCAGCAGCCGTCGGTGGGGTCTGACAGTTCCC. It encodes CASSRRWGLTVP. The complete CDR3 protein is CASSRRWGLTVPQHF. The full variable domain, rest sourced from reference TRBV5-1 and TRBJ1-5, is KAGVTQTPRYLIKTRGQQVTLSCSPISGHRSVSWYQQTPGQGLQFLFEYFSETQRNKGNFPGRFSGRQFSNSRSEMNVSTLELGDSALYLCASSRRWGLTVPQHFGDGTRLSIL.

This clone has ten or more counts. One end of the junction does not line up with germline, which may come from a read error. The CDR3 end is not reached by the read, which stops 3 residues before it; the germline J gene fills it in. The chain joins TRBV4-2 to TRBJ2-1; 7 bases line up with TRBD2. The CDR3 length is 15 residues. Germline V CDR1 and CDR2: LGHNA, YNFKEQ. CDR3: CASSRGAGSYNEQFF. The sequenced part of the CDR3 DNA is TGCGCCAGCAGCCGGGGAGCGGGGTCCTACAATGAG.

This clone has at least ten counts. The germline gene is not matched at one end of the junction; a read error may be the cause. The CDR3 extends 3 residues past the end of the read, so its final part is completed from the germline J gene. V gene TRBV7-2 combines with J gene TRBJ2-5, with unresolved D. The CDR3 loop spans 11 amino acids. Germline-derived CDR1 and CDR2 are SGHTA and FQGNSA. The CDR3 here is CASTSQGTQYF. CDR3 DNA (partial): TGTGCCAGCACCTCCCAAGGGACC.

The table lists this clone with many counts. Sequencing ends 3 residues short of the CDR3 end; the germline J gene provides the rest. The chain links TRBV5-6 to TRBJ1-5; no clear D gene. CDR1 and CDR2 from the germline V gene are SGHDT and YYEEEE. This CDR3 has 14 amino acids. V lost 1 base to trimming and J lost 5 bases, with 10 bases between them. The CDR3 spells CASSLKGRYQPQHF. The part of the CDR3 DNA that was read is TGTGCCAGCAGCTTGAAGGGCCGTTATCAGCCC.

This clone was detected ten times or more. Sequencing ends 3 residues short of the CDR3 end; the germline J gene provides the rest. The gene calls are TRBV29-1 and TRBJ1-2; 7 positions match TRBD1. V was clipped by 7 bases and J by 5 bases; unmatched bases: 7. This CDR3 has 12 amino acids. In germline, CDR1 is SQVTM, CDR2 ANQGSEA. CDR3 loop: CSAGDSGYGYTF. CDR3 DNA (partial): TGCAGCGCCGGGGACAGTGGATATGGC.

The table lists this clone with many counts. The CDR3 bases that were read are TGTGCCAGCAGCTTAGCGCGCCATAGCTCCTACAATGAG. This gives the protein CASSLARHSSYNE. The CDR3 in full is CASSLARHSSYNEQFF. The chain uses TRBV7-6 and TRBJ2-1; D unresolved. The read falls 3 residues short of the CDR3 end, and the missing part is taken from the germline J gene. Trimming left V 0 bases short and J 0 bases short, with 9 bases between. The CDR3 loop spans 16 amino acids. The germline CDR1 and CDR2 sequences are SGHVS and FNYEAQ.

This clone was detected many times. From the germline J gene comes the end of the CDR3, since the read stops 3 residues before it. The rearrangement uses TRBV18 and TRBJ1-1; D might be TRBD1 (5 bases). Trimming left V 5 bases short and J 3 bases short, with 19 bases between. The CDR3 has 16 amino acids. Germline lookup yields CDR1 KGHSH and CDR2 LQKENI. The DNA read from the CDR3 is TGTGCCAGCTCAGACCGGTCCGGGGGGGGATACACTGAA. Residues: CASSDRSGGGYTE. The full CDR3 protein is CASSDRSGGGYTEAFF.

This clone was seen repeatedly, ten times or more. The observed sequence ends 3 residues before the CDR3 terminus, with the missing tail filled in from the germline J gene. This chain links TRBV18 with TRBJ2-7; TRBD1 matches 7 bases. CDR1 is KGHSH and CDR2 is LQKENI in the germline V gene. J lost 3 bases, V lost 4 bases, and 3 bases had no gene match. CDR3 length: 13 amino acids. The part of the CDR3 DNA that was read is TGTGCCAGCTCACGCGGACAGGACTACGAG. Translated: CASSRGQDYE. The entire CDR3 reads CASSRGQDYEQYF.

This clone was seen many times. Sequencing ends 3 residues short of the CDR3 end; the germline J gene provides the rest. Other nucleotide sequences from this sample produce the same CDR3. The rearrangement links TRBV19 to TRBJ1-3; TRBD1 aligns across 8 bases. Germline loops: CDR1 LNHDA, CDR2 SQIVND (reference sequence). This CDR3 contains 15 residues. Trimming cost V 5 bases and J 6 bases; bases outside gene matches: 9. CDR3 DNA, as far as it was read: TGTGCCAGTAGTCCCGGACAGGGTAACCTAAACACC. It encodes CASSPGQGNLNT. The CDR3 reads in full as CASSPGQGNLNTIYF.

This clone occurred many times. The CDR3 extends 3 residues past the end of the read, so its final part is completed from the germline J gene. The chain combines TRBV10-1 with TRBJ1-5; 10 bases are a match to TRBD1. V shed 11 bases, J shed 5 bases, and the junction held 9 bases outside the gene matches. The germline gives CDR1 WNHNN, CDR2 SYGVQD (reference sequence). The CDR3 totals 14 residues. The CDR3 bases that were read are TGCGCCTCCCATTGGGACAGGGGAGATCAGCCC. Translation: CASHWDRGDQP. The whole CDR3 protein reads CASHWDRGDQPQHF.

This clone was seen ten or more times. The read is 3 residues too short to cover the CDR3 end, so that end is filled in from the germline J gene. The chain couples TRBV29-1 to TRBJ2-2; TRBD1 might be the D (5 bases). Per the germline V gene, CDR1 is SQVTM and CDR2 is ANQGSEA. CDR3 length: 13 amino acids. CDR3 bases read: TGCAGCGTGGGCAAGGACACCCGTGAAAAG. Translating gives CSVGKDTREK. The whole CDR3 protein is CSVGKDTREKLFF.

This clone has a count of ten or more. With the read ending 3 residues before the CDR3 end, the germline J gene is used to fill in that end. The rearrangement uses TRBV7-8 and TRBJ2-1; tentatively, D is TRBD1 (5 bases). CDR3 length: 14 amino acids. Germline assignment: CDR1 SGHVS and CDR2 FQNEAQ. Trimming cost V 5 bases and J 4 bases, with 12 bases left between them. The CDR3 DNA, read in part, is TGTGCCAGCAGCCCACAGGATATTTACAATGAG. Protein: CASSPQDIYNE. The CDR3 reads in full as CASSPQDIYNEQFF.

The table lists this clone with a few counts. The read stops 3 residues short of the end of the CDR3; the missing end is completed from the germline J gene. This sequence joins TRBV2 and TRBJ2-3, with 7 positions matching TRBD2. Germline CDR1 and CDR2: SNHLY and FYNNEI. The CDR3 loop spans 15 amino acids. CDR3 sequence: CASSVASGSGETQYF. The sequenced CDR3 bases are TGTGCCAGCAGTGTGGCTAGCGGATCCGGAGAGACG.

This clone was found many times. The read terminates 3 residues ahead of where the CDR3 ends, so the germline J gene completes it. The chain recombines TRBV5-4 with TRBJ2-5; 9 bases are a match to TRBD1. V was clipped by 3 bases and J by 4 bases; unmatched bases: 4. This CDR3 region has 14 residues. Germline V CDR1 and CDR2: SGHNT, YYREEE (reference sequence). The CDR3 reads CASSSRQGGETQYF. CDR3 DNA (partial): TGTGCCAGCAGCTCGAGACAGGGGGGAGAGACC.

This clone occurred many times. The sequence runs out 3 residues before the end of the CDR3; the remainder is reconstructed from the germline J gene. The chain carries TRBV11-2 and TRBJ2-7; tentative D call: TRBD1 (7 bases). The CDR3 is 15 residues long. Germline-derived CDR1 and CDR2 are SGHAT and FQNNGV. Trimming took off 1 base at V and 4 bases at J, with 14 bases between the two ends. The CDR3 bases that were read are TGTGCCAGCAGCTTAGGGACAGGAGGGTTTTACGAG. Amino acids: CASSLGTGGFYE. The CDR3 in full is CASSLGTGGFYEQYF.

This clone was recorded many times. The read is 3 residues too short to cover the CDR3 end, so that end is filled in from the germline J gene. The chain employs TRBV18 and TRBJ1-6, with D unresolved. The germline V gene encodes CDR1 KGHSH and CDR2 LQKENI. The V end lost 1 base, the J end lost 0 bases, and 16 bases lay between the germline ends. The length of the CDR3 is 19 residues. The DNA read from the CDR3 is TGTGCCAGCTCACCACGGGCAGGTCCCGAAAGCTCCTATAATTCACCC. Its translation: CASSPRAGPESSYNSP. The whole CDR3 sequence is CASSPRAGPESSYNSPLHF.

This clone was recorded a few times. The sequenced fragment ends 3 residues before the CDR3 boundary, so the rest is inferred from the germline J gene. The rearrangement uses TRBV7-6 and TRBJ2-7; 8 bases fit TRBD1. J gave up 2 bases and V 4 bases, and 13 bases lay outside the gene matches. The germline gives CDR1 SGHVS, CDR2 FNYEAQ. The CDR3 runs 17 residues. The CDR3: CASSSYPGGRATYEQYF. Partial CDR3 DNA: TGTGCCAGCAGCTCCTACCCAGGGGGCAGGGCGACCTACGAG.

This clone showed up many times. Read data end 3 residues before the CDR3 end; the end is taken from the germline J gene. V usage is TRBV30 and J usage is TRBJ1-1; weak D call: TRBD1 (6 bases). Germline V lookup: CDR1 GTSNPN, CDR2 SVGIG (reference sequence). The CDR3 totals 11 residues. Partial CDR3 DNA: TGTGCCTGGACCCACAGGGTTGAG. Translated: CAWTHRVE. The CDR3 reads in full as CAWTHRVEAFF.

The CDR3 DNA, read in part, is TGTGCCAGTAGTTTCGCTCTAGGCGGTGGGTGGACAGATACG. It is translated as CASSFALGGGWTDT. The full-length CDR3 reads as CASSFALGGGWTDTQYF. The chain has TRBV19 and TRBJ2-3, with unresolved D. The read ends 3 residues shy of where the CDR3 ends; the end is completed using the germline J gene. CDR3 size: 17 residues. V was trimmed by 5 bases and J by 3 bases, leaving 21 bases between them. Germline lookup yields CDR1 LNHDA and CDR2 SQIVND (reference sequence).

This clone has ten or more counts. The read ends 3 residues shy of where the CDR3 ends; the end is completed using the germline J gene. This chain uses TRBV14 with TRBJ1-1, with unresolved D. Germline lookup yields CDR1 SGHDN and CDR2 FVKESK. CDR3 length: 13 residues. Deletions cut 2 bases from V and 1 base from J, with 5 bases between. The DNA read from the CDR3 is TGTGCCAGCAGCCAACTATGGAACACTGAA. Its protein is CASSQLWNTE. The full CDR3 is CASSQLWNTEAFF. Full variable domain (remainder filled in from reference TRBV14 and TRBJ1-1): EAGVTQFPSHSVIEKGQTVTLRCDPISGHDNLYWYRRVMGKEIKFLLHFVKESKQDESGMPNNRFLAERTGGTYSTLKVQPAELEDSGVYFCASSQLWNTEAFFGQGTRLTVV.

Many counts were recorded for this clone. The read gets to within 3 residues of the CDR3 end, and the germline J gene fills in the rest. The chain uses TRBV29-1 and TRBJ2-7; 7 positions match TRBD1. Germline values: CDR1 SQVTM, CDR2 ANQGSEA. The CDR3 runs to 12 residues. V gave up 7 bases and J gave up 3 bases; unmatched junction bases: 6. This CDR3 reads CSAYRGGYEQYF. The part of the CDR3 DNA that was read is TGCAGCGCCTACAGGGGTGGCTACGAG.